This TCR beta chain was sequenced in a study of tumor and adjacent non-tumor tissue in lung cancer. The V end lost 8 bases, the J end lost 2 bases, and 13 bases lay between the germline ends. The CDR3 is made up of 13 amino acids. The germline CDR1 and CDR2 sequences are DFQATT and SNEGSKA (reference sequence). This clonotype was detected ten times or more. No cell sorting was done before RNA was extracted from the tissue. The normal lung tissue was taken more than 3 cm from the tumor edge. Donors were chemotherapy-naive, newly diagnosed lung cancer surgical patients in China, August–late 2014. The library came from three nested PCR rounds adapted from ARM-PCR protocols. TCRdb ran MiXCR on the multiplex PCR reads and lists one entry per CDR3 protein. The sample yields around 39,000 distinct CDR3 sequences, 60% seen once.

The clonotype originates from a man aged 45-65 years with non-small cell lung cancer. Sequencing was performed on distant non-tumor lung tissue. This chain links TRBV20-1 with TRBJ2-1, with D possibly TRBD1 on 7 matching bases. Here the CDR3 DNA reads TGCAGTCCCAGGGGGGCTACCTACAATGAGCAGTTCTTC. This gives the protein CSPRGATYNEQFF.